This T cell receptor (beta chain) was sequenced in a study of T-cell memory formation after mild COVID-19. Study summary: Clusters of TCRs were largely donor specific.

Researchers used 5'RACE with constant-segment primers to make TCR alpha and TCR beta cDNA libraries that carry sample barcodes and UMIs. One entry per CDR3 protein, called by TCRdb with MiXCR from the 5' RACE reads. The sample includes almost 550,000 distinct CDR3 sequences, around 21% seen only once; the top ten take roughly an eighth. The length of the CDR3 is 16 residues. CDR1 MNHNY and CDR2 SVGAGI come from the germline V gene (reference sequence). The V end was cut by 0 bases, the J end by 3 bases, with 13 bases between. Findings and caveats of the study: Pre-infection memory showed some responding clones, and this suggested that cross-reactive memory joined. From day 15 to 85, contracting clones were balanced between CD4 and CD8, whereas later expanders leaned toward CD4+.

There are a few counts of this clonotype. The antigen remains unidentified. The sequence was obtained from an adult woman who had mild COVID-19 (a few samples of this study predate the infection). Cell type and time point are not known. Sequenced material: PBMCs or a T cell subset sorted from them (not recorded which). The V and J genes are TRBV6-6 and TRBJ2-3; no reliable D call. This CDR3 reads CASSYSPRSPTDTQYF. CDR3 nucleotides: TGTGCCAGCAGTTACTCCCCCCGGAGTCCAACAGATACGCAGTATTTT.